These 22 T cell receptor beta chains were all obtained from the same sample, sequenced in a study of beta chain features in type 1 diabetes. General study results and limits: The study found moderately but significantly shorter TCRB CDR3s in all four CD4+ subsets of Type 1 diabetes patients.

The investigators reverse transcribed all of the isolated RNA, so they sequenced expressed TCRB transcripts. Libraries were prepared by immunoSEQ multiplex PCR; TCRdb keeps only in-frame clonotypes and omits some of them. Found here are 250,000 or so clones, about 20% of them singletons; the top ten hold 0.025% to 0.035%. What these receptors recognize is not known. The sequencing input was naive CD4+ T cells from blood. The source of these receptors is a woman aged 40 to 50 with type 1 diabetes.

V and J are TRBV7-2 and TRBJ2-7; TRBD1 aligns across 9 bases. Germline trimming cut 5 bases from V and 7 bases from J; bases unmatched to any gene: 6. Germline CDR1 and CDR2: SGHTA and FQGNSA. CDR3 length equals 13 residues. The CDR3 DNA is TGTGCCAGCAGCCCTGGGACAGGGAGAGAGCAGTACTTC. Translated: CASSPGTGREQYF.

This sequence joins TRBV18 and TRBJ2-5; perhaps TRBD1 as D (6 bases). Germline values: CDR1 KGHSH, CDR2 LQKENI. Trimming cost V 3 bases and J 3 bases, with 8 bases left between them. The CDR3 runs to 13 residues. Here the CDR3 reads CASSPTGEETQYF. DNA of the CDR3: TGTGCCAGCTCACCGACAGGAGAAGAGACCCAGTACTTC.

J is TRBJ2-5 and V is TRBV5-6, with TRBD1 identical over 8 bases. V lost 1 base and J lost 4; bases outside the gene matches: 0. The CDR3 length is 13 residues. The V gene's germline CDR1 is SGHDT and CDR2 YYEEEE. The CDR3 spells CASSLTGGETQYF. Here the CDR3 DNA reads TGTGCCAGCAGCTTGACAGGGGGAGAGACCCAGTACTTC.

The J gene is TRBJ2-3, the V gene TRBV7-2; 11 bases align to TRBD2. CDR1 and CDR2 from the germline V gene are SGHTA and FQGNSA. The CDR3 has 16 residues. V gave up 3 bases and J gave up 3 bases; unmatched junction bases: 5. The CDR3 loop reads CASSFARLAGTDTQYF. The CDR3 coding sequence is TGTGCCAGCAGCTTCGCCCGACTAGCGGGAACAGATACGCAGTATTTT. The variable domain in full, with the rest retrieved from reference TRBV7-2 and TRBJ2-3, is GAGVSQSPSNKVTEKGKDVELRCDPISGHTALYWYRQSLGQGLEFLIYFQGNSAPDKSGLPSDRFSAERTGGSVSTLTIQRTQQEDSAVYLCASSFARLAGTDTQYFGPGTRLTVL.

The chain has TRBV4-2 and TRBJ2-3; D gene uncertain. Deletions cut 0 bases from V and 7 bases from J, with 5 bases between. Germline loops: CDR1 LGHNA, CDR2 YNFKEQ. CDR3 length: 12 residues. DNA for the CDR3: TGTGCCAGCAGCCAAGATGAGAATACGCAGTATTTT. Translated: CASSQDENTQYF.

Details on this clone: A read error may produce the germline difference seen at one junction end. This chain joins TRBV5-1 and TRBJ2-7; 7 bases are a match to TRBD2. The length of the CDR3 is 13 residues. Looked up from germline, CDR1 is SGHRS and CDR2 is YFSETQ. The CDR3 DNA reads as TGCGCCAGCCGCTTGGGGACTACCTACGAGCAGTACTTC. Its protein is CASRLGTTYEQYF.

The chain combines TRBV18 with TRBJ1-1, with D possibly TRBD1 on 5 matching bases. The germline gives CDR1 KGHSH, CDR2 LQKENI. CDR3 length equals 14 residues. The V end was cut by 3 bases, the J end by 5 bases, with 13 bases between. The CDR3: CASSPGPGGTEAFF. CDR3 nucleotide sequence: TGTGCCAGCTCACCGGGACCCGGAGGGACTGAAGCTTTCTTT.

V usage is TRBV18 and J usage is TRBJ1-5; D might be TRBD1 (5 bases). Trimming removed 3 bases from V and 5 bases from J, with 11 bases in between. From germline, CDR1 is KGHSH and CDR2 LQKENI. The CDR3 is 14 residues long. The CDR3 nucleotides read TGTGCCAGCTCACCTGGGAGGGGCGATCAGCCCCAGCATTTT. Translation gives CASSPGRGDQPQHF.

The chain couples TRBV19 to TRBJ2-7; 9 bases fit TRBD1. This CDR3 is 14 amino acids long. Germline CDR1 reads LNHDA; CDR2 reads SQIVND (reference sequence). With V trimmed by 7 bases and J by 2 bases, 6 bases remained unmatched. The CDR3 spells CASTHRTGAYEQYF. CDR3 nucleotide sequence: TGTGCCAGTACCCACCGGACAGGGGCCTACGAGCAGTACTTC.

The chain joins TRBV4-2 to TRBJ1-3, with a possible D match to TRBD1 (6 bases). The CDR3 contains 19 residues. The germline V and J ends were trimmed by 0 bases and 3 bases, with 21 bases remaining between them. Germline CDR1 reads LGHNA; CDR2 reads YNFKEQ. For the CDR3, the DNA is TGTGCCAGCAGCCAAGAGGCCAGGGGCCTCCCGAGTAGTGGAAACACCATATATTTT. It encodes CASSQEARGLPSSGNTIYF.

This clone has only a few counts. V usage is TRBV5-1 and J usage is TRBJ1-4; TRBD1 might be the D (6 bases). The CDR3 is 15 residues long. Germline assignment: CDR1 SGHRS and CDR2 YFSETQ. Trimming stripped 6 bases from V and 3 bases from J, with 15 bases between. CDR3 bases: TGCGCCAGCACCTCAGGACAGCCGTCTAATGAAAAACTGTTTTTT. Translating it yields CASTSGQPSNEKLFF.

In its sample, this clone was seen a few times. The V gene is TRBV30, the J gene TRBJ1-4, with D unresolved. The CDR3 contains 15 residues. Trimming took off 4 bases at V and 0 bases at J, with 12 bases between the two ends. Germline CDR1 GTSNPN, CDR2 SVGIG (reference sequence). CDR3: CAWMIAAATNEKLFF. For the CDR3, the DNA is TGTGCCTGGATGATAGCCGCTGCAACTAATGAAAAACTGTTTTTT.

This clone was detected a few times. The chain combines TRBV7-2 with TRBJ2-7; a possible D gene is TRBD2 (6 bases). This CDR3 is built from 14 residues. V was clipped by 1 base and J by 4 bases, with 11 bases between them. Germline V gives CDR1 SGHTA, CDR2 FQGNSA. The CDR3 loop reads CASSLGSGAYEQYF. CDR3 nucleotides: TGTGCCAGCAGCTTAGGTTCGGGAGCGTACGAGCAGTACTTC.

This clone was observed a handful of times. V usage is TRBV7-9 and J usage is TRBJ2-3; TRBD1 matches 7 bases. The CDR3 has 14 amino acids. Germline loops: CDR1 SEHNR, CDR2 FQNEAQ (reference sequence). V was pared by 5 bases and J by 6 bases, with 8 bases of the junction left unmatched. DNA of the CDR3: TGTGCCAGCAGCCTGCTGACAGGGACGGATACGCAGTATTTT. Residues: CASSLLTGTDTQYF.

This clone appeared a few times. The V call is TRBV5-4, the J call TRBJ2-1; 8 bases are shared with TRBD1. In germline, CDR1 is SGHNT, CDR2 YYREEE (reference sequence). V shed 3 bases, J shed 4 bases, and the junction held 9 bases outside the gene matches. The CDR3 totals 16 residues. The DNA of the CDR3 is TGTGCCAGCAGCTCCGCAGGGGGCCCGGGGTACAATGAGCAGTTCTTC. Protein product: CASSSAGGPGYNEQFF.

CDR3 bases: TGTGCCAGCAGCGCTGGACAGAACACTGAAGCTTTCTTT. Its protein product is CASSAGQNTEAFF. The V call is TRBV6-6, the J call TRBJ1-1; possibly TRBD1 for D (5 bases). The CDR3 consists of 13 residues. CDR1 MNHNY and CDR2 SVGAGI come from the germline V gene (reference sequence). Trimming cost V 6 bases and J 1 base, with 9 bases left between them.

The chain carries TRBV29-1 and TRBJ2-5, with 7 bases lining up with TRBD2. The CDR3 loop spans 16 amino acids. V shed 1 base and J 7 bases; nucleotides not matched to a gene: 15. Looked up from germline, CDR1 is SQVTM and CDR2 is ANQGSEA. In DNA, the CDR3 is TGCAGCGTTGAAGGGGGCGGGAGCCAAGCGCCGGGGACCCAGTACTTC. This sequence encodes CSVEGGGSQAPGTQYF.

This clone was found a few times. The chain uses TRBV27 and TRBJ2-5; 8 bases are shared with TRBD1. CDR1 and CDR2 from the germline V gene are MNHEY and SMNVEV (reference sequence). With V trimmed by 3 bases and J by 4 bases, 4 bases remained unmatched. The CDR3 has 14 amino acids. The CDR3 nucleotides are TGTGCCAGCAGTTTTACAGGGGGTCGAGAGACCCAGTACTTC. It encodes CASSFTGGRETQYF.

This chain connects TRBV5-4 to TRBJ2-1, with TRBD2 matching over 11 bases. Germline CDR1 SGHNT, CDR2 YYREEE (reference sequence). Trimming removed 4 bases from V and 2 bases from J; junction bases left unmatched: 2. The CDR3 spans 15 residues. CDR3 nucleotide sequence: TGTGCCAGCAGCCCGACTAGCGGGGCCTACAATGAGCAGTTCTTC. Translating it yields CASSPTSGAYNEQFF.

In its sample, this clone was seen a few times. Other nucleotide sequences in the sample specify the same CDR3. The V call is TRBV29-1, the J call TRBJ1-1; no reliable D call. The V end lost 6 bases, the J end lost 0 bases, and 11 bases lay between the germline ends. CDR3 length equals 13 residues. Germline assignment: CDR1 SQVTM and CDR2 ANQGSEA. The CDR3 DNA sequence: TGCAGCGTGGCGGGCCGTATGAACACTGAAGCTTTCTTT. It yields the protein CSVAGRMNTEAFF.

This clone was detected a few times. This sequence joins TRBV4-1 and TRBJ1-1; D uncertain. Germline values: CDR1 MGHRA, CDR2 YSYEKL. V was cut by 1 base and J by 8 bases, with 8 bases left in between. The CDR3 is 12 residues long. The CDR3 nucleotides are TGCGCCAGCAGCCAAGTCTTGGGCGAAGCTTTCTTT. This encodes CASSQVLGEAFF.

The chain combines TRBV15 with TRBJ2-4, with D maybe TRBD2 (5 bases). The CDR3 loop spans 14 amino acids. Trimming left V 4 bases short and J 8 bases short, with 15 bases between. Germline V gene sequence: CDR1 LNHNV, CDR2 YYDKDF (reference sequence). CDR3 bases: TGTGCCACCAGCACTGGAGGTAGCGCCGACATTCAGTACTTC. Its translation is CATSTGGSADIQYF.